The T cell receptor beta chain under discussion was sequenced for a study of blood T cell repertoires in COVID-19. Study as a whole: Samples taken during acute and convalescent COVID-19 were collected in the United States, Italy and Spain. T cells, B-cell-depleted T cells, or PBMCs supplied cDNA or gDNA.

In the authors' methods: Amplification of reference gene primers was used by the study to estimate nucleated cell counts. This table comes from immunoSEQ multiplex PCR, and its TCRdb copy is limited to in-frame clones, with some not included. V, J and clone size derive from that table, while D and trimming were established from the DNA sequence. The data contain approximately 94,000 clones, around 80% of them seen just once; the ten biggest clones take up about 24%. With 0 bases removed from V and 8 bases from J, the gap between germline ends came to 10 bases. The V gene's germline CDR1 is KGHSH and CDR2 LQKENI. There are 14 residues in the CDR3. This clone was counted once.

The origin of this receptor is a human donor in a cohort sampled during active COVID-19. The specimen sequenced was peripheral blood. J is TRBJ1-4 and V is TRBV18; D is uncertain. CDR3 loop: CASSPPAQTEKLFF. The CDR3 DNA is TGTGCCAGCTCACCACCGGCACAGACCGAAAAACTGTTTTTT.